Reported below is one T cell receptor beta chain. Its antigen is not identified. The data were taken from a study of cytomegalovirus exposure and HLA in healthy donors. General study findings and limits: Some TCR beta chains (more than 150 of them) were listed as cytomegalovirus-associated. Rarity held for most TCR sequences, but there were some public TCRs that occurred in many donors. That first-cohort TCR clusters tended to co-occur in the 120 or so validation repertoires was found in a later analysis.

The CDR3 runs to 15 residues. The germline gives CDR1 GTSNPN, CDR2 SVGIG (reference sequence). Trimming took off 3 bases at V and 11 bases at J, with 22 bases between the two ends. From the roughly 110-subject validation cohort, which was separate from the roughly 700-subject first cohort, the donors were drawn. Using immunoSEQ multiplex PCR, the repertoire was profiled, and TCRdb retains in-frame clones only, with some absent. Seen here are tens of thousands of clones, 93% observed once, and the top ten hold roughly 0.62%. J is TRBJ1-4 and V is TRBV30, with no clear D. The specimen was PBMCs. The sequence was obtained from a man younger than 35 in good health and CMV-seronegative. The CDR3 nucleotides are TGTGCCTGGAGGCAGAACAACCTCGGCCGAGGGAAACTGTTTTTT. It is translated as CAWRQNNLGRGKLFF.